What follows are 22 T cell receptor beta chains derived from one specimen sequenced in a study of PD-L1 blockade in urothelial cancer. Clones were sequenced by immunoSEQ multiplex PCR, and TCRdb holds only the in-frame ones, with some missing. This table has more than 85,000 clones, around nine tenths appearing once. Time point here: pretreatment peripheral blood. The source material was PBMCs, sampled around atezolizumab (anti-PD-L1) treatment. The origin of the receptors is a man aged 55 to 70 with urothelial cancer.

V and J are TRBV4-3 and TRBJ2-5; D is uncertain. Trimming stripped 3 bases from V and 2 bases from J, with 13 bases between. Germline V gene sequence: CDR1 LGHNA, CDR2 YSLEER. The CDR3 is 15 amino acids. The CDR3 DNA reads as TGCGCCAGCAGCCAGACCACTACAAGACAAGAGACCCAGTACTTC. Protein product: CASSQTTTRQETQYF.

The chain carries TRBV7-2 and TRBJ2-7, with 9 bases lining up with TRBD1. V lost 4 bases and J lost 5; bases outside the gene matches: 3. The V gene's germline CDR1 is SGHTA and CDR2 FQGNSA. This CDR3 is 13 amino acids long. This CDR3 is CASSSDRGNEQYF. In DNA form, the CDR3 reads TGTGCCAGCAGCTCGGACAGGGGAAACGAGCAGTACTTC.

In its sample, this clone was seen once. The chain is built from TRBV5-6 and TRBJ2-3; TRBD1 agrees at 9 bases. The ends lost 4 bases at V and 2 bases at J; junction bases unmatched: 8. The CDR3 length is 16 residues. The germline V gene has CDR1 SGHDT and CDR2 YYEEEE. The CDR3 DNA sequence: TGTGCCAGCAGCCCGGATCGGGACAGGGTCACAGATACGCAGTATTTT. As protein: CASSPDRDRVTDTQYF.

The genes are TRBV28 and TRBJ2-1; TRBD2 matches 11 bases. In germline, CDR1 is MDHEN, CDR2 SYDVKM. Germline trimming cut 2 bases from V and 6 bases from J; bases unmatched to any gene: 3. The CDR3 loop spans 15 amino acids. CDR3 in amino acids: CASSLHSGRANEQFF. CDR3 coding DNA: TGTGCCAGCAGTTTACATAGCGGGAGGGCCAATGAGCAGTTCTTC.

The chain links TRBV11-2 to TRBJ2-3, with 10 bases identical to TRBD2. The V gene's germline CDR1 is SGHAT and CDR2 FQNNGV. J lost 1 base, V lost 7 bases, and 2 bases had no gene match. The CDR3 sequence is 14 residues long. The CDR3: CASTGTSGTDTQYF. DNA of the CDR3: TGTGCCAGCACCGGGACTAGCGGCACAGATACGCAGTATTTT. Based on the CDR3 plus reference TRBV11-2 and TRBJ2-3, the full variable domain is EAGVAQSPRYKIIEKRQSVAFWCNPISGHATLYWYQQILGQGPKLLIQFQNNGVVDDSQLPKDRFSAERLKGVDSTLKIQPAKLEDSAVYLCASTGTSGTDTQYFGPGTRLTVL.

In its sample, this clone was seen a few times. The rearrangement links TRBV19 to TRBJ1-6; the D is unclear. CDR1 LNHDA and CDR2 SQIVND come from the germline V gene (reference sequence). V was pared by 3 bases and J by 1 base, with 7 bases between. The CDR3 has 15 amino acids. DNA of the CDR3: TGTGCCAGTAGTATGGCAGCGTCCTATAATTCACCCCTCCACTTT. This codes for CASSMAASYNSPLHF. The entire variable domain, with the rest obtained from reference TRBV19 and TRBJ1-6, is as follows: DGGITQSPKYLFRKEGQNVTLSCEQNLNHDAMYWYRQDPGQGLRLIYYSQIVNDFQKGDIAEGYSVSREKKESFPLTVTSAQKNPTAFYLCASSMAASYNSPLHFGNGTRLTVT.

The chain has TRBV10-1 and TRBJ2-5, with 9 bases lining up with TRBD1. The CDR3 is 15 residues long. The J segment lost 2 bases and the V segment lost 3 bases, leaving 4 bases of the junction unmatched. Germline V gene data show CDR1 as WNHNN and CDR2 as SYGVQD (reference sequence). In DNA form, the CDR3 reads TGCGCCAGCAGTGACCCGACAGGGGGTCAAGAGACCCAGTACTTC. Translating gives CASSDPTGGQETQYF.

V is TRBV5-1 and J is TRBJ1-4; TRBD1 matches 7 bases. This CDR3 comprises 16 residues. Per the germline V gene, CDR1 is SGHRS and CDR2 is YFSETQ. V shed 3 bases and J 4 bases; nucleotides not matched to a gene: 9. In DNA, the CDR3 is TGCGCCAGCAGCTCGACGCCGGGACAGCTTAATGAAAAACTGTTTTTT. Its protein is CASSSTPGQLNEKLFF.

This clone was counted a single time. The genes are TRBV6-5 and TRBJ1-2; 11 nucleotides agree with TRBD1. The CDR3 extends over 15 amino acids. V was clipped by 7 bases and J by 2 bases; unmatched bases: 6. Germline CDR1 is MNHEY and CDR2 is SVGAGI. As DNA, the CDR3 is TGTGCCAGCACCGGACAGGGGGCCTCCAACTATGGCTACACCTTC. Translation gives CASTGQGASNYGYTF.

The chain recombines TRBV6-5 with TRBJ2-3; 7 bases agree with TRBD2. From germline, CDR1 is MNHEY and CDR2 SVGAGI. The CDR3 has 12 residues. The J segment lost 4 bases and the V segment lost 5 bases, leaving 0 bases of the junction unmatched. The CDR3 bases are TGTGCCAGCAGTCGGGGGGCAGATACGCAGTATTTT. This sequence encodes CASSRGADTQYF.

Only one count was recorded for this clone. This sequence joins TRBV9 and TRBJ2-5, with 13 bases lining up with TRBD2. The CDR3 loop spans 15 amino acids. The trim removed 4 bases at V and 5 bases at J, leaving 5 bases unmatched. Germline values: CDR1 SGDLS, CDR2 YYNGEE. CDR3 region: CASSTTSGRVETQYF. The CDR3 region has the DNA TGTGCCAGCAGCACAACTAGCGGGAGGGTGGAGACCCAGTACTTC.

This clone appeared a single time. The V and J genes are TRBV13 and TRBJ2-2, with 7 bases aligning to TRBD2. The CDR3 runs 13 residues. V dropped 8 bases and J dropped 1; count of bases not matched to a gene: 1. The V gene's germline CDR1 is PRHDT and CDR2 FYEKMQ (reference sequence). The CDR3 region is CASGEGNTGELFF. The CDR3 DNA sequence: TGTGCCAGCGGGGAGGGGAACACCGGGGAGCTGTTTTTT.

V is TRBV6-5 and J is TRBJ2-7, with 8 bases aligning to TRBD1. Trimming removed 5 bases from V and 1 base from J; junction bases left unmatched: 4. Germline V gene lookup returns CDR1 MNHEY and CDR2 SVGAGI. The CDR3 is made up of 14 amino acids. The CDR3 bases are TGTGCCAGCAGTCGGGACAGGAGATCCTACGAGCAGTACTTC. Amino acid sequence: CASSRDRRSYEQYF.

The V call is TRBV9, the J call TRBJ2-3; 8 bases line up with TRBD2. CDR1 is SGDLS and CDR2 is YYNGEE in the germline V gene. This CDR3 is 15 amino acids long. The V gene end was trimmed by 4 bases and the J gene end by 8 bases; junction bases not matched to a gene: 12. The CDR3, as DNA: TGTGCCAGCAGCTACCCGGGGGGGGCTGAGGGTACGCAGTATTTT. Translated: CASSYPGGAEGTQYF. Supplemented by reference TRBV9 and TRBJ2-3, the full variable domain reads DSGVTQTPKHLITATGQRVTLRCSPRSGDLSVYWYQQSLDQGLQFLIQYYNGEERAKGNILERFSAQQFPDLHSELNLSSLELGDSALYFCASSYPGGAEGTQYFGPGTRLTVL.

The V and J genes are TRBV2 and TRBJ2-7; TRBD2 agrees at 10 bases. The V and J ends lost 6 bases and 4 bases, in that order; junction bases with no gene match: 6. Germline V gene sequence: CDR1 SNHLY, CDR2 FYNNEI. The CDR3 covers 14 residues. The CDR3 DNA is TGTGCCAGCAGACCGGGACTAGCGACGTACGAGCAGTACTTC. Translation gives CASRPGLATYEQYF.

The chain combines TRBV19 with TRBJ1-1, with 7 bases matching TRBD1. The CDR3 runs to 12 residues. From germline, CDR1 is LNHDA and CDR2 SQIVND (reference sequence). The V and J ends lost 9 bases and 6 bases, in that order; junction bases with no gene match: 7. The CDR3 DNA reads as TGTGCCAGCGCACCAGGGGGTCCTGAAGCTTTCTTT. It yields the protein CASAPGGPEAFF.

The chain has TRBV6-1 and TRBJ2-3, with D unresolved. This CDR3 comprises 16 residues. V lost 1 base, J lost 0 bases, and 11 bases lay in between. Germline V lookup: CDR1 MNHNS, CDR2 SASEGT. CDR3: CASSEVVSSSTDTQYF. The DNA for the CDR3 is TGTGCCAGCAGTGAAGTCGTCAGTTCTAGCACAGATACGCAGTATTTT.

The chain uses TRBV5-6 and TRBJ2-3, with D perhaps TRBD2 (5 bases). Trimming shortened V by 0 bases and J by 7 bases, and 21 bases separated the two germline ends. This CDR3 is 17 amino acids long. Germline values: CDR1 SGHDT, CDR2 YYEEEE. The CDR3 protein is CASSLGAGGRLFNTQYF. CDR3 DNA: TGTGCCAGCAGCTTGGGGGCCGGCGGGCGCCTATTCAATACGCAGTATTTT.

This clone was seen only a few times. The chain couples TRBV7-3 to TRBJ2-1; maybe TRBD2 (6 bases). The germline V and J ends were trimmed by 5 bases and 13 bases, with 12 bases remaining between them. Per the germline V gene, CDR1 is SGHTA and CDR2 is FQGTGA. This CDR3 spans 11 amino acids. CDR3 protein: CASSGGAHQFF. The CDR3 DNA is TGTGCCAGCAGCGGAGGGGCGCATCAGTTCTTC.

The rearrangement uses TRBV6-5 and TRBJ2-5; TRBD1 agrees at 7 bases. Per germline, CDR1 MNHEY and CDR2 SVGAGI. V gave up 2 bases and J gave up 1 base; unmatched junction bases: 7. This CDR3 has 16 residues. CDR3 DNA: TGTGCCAGCAGTTACGCGTTAAACAGGGGCCAAGAGACCCAGTACTTC. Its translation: CASSYALNRGQETQYF.

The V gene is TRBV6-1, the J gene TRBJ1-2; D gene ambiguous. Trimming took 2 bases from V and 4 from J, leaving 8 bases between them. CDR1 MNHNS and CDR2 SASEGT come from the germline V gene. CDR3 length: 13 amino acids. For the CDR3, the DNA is TGTGCCAGCAGTGAATACGGGAGCTATGGCTACACCTTC. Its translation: CASSEYGSYGYTF.

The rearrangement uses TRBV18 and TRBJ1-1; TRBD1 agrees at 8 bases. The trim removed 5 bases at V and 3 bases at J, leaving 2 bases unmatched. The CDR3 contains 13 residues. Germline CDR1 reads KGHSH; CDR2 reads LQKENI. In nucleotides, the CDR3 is TGTGCCAGCTCAAAGGACAGGGACACTGAAGCTTTCTTT. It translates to CASSKDRDTEAFF.